This record covers a single T cell receptor (beta chain). This sample is part of a study of blood T cell repertoires in COVID-19. Turning to the study itself: Samples came from the United States, Italy and Spain, spanning acute and convalescent COVID-19. The cDNA or gDNA used as material had been derived from T cells, B-cell-depleted T cells, or PBMCs.

Study processing details: Estimates of nucleated cell counts were drawn from the amplification of reference gene primers. The protocol was immunoSEQ multiplex PCR, while the TCRdb copy is restricted to in-frame clones and leaves out a portion. The V and J calls and clone size come from that table; D and trimming were worked out from the DNA. The table has approximately 180,000 clones, approximately 82% seen once. The CDR3 consists of 15 residues. Germline V lookup: CDR1 GTSNPN, CDR2 SVGIG (reference sequence). Trimming shortened V by 3 bases and J by 0 bases, and 15 bases separated the two germline ends.

The clonotype comes from a man between 45 and 60 years old who had recovered from COVID-19. The chain employs TRBV30 and TRBJ2-7; no firm D call. Sequenced material: PBMCs or T cells enriched from blood (not recorded which). CDR3 nucleotides: TGTGCCTGGAGCACTCCCCAGGTCTACTCCTACGAGCAGTACTTC. Its translation is CAWSTPQVYSYEQYF.